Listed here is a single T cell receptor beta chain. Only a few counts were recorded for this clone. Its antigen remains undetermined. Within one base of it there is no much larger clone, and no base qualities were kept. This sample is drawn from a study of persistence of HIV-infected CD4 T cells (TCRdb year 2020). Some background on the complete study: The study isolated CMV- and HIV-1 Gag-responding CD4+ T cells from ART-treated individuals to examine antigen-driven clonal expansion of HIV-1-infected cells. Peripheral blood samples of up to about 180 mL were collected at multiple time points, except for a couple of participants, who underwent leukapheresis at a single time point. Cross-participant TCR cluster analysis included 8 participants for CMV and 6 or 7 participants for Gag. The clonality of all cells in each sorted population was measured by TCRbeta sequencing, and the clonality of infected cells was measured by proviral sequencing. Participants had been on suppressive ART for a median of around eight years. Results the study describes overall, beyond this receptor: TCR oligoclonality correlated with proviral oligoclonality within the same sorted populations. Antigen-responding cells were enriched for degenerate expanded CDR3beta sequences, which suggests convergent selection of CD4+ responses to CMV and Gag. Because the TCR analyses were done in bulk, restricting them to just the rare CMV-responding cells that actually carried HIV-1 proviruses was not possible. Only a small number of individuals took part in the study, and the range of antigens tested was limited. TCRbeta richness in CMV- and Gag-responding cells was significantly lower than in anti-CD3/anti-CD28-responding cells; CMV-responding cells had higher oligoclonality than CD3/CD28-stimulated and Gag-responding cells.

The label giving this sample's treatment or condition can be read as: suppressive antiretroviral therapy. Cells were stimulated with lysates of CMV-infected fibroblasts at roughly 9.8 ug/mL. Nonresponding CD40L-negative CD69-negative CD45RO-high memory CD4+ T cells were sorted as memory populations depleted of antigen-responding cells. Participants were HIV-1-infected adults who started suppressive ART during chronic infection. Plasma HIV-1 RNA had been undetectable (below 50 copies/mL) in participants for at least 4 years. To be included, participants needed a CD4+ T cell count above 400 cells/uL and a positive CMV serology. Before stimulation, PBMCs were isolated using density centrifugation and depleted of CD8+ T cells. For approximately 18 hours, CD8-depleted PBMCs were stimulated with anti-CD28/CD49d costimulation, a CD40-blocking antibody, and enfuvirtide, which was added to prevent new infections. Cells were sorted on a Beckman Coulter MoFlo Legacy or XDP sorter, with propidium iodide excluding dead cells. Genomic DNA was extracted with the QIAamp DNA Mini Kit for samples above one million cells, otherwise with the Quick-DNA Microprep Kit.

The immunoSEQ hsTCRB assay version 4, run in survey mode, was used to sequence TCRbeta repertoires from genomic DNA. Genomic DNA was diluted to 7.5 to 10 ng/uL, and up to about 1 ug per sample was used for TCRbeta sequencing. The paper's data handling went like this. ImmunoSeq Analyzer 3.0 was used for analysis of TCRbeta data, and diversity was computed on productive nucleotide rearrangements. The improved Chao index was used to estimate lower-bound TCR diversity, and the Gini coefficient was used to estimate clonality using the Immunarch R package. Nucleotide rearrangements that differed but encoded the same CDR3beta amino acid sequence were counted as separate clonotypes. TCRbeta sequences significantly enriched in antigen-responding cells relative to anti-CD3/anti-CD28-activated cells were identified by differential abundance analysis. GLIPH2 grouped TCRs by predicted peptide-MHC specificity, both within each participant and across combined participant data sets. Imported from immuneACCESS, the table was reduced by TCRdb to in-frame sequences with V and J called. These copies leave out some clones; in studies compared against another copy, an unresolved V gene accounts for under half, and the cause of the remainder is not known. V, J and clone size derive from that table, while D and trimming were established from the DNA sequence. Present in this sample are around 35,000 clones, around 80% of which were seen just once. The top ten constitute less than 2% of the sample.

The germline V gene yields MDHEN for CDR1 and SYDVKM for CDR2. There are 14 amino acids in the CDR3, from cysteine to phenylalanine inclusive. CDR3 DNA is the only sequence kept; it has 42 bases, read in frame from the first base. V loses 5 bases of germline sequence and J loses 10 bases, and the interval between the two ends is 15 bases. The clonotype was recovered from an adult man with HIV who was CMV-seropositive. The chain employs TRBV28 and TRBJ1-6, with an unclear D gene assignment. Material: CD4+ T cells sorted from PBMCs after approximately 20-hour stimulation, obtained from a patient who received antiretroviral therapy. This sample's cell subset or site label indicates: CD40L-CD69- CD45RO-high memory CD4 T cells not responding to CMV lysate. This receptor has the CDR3 CASSLGGSKSPLHF. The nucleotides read TGTGCCAGCAGTCTCGGTGGCAGTAAATCACCCCTCCACTTT.